A selection of T cell receptor beta chains follows, all from one sample in a study of blood T cell repertoires in COVID-19. Here immunoSEQ multiplex PCR was the method, and the copy in TCRdb shows in-frame clones only, minus some. Of about 120,000 clones listed, about 79% are singletons. The sequenced material came from peripheral blood. These receptors all come from a woman aged 80 or over with active or convalescent COVID-19. Both conserved end residues are part of each CDR3. D genes are given only for firm matches. Where a row states a size, it is once, few, many or the class of an expanded clone; other rows omit it.

CDR3nt: TGTGCCAGCAGCCGGACAGGCCCGAACACCGGGGAGCTGTTTTTT
CDR3aa: CASSRTGPNTGELFF
d_gene: TRBD1
j_gene: TRBJ2-2
v_gene: TRBV7-3
abundance: .

CDR3nt: TGTGCCAGCAGCCCTACTCCGGGGGCCGGGGAGCTGTTTTTT
CDR3aa: CASSPTPGAGELFF
d_gene: .
j_gene: TRBJ2-2
v_gene: TRBV7-3
abundance: .

CDR3nt: TGCGCCAGCAGCGACAGGAACACTGGAAACACCATATATTTT
CDR3aa: CASSDRNTGNTIYF
d_gene: .
j_gene: TRBJ1-3
v_gene: TRBV5-1
abundance: .

CDR3nt: TGTGCCACCAGCAGCCGCTATGAGCTAGGTCCGCACAATGAGCAGTTCTTC
CDR3aa: CATSSRYELGPHNEQFF
d_gene: .
j_gene: TRBJ2-1
v_gene: TRBV15
abundance: .

CDR3nt: TGTGCCAGCAGTCCACAAGCAGATACGCAGTATTTT
CDR3aa: CASSPQADTQYF
d_gene: .
j_gene: TRBJ2-3
v_gene: TRBV2
abundance: few

CDR3nt: TGTGCCAGCAGTTCGCTGGGGGGGAGCCCTGAAGCTTTCTTT
CDR3aa: CASSSLGGSPEAFF
d_gene: .
j_gene: TRBJ1-1
v_gene: TRBV27
abundance: .

CDR3nt: TGCGCCAGCAGCGTACAGGGAGTTGAAGCTTTCTTT
CDR3aa: CASSVQGVEAFF
d_gene: .
j_gene: TRBJ1-1
v_gene: TRBV5-1
abundance: few

CDR3nt: TGTGCCAGCCGGGGGGGGTTCGAAAAACTGTTTTTT
CDR3aa: CASRGGFEKLFF
d_gene: .
j_gene: TRBJ1-4
v_gene: TRBV6-5
abundance: .

CDR3nt: TGTGCCAGCAGCTCACAGGGAGGGGGTCAGCCCCAGCATTTT
CDR3aa: CASSSQGGGQPQHF
d_gene: .
j_gene: TRBJ1-5
v_gene: TRBV2
abundance: few

CDR3nt: TGTGCCAGCAGCCGATCTAGCGGGAGATACAATGAGCAGTTCTTC
CDR3aa: CASSRSSGRYNEQFF
d_gene: TRBD2
j_gene: TRBJ2-1
v_gene: TRBV11-2
abundance: .

CDR3nt: TGTGCCAGCAGCTTGAATATGGGGAGGACCAACTATGGCTACACCTTC
CDR3aa: CASSLNMGRTNYGYTF
d_gene: .
j_gene: TRBJ1-2
v_gene: TRBV5-5
abundance: .

CDR3nt: TGTGCCAGCAGCCCCAGAACGTACACTGAAGCTTTCTTT
CDR3aa: CASSPRTYTEAFF
d_gene: .
j_gene: TRBJ1-1
v_gene: TRBV7-9
abundance: .

CDR3nt: TGTGCCATACGGGACACCTCTGGAAACACCATATATTTT
CDR3aa: CAIRDTSGNTIYF
d_gene: .
j_gene: TRBJ1-3
v_gene: TRBV10-3
abundance: medium-sized

CDR3nt: TGTGCCAGCAGTTTACTGGCAGGCCCTAGCAATCAGCCCCAGCATTTT
CDR3aa: CASSLLAGPSNQPQHF
d_gene: .
j_gene: TRBJ1-5
v_gene: TRBV28
abundance: .

CDR3nt: TGTGCCACCAGTGGGGGGACAGGGGGCCAGAATCAGCCCCAGCATTTT
CDR3aa: CATSGGTGGQNQPQHF
d_gene: TRBD1
j_gene: TRBJ1-5
v_gene: TRBV24-1
abundance: few

CDR3nt: TGTGCCAGCAGTTTTCGCCAAACAGTCGATAAGTTCTTC
CDR3aa: CASSFRQTVDKFF
d_gene: .
j_gene: TRBJ2-1
v_gene: TRBV12-3/TRBV12-4
abundance: .

CDR3nt: TGTGCCAGCCGCGGACAGCGGAACACTGAAGCTTTCTTT
CDR3aa: CASRGQRNTEAFF
d_gene: .
j_gene: TRBJ1-1
v_gene: TRBV6-6
abundance: .

CDR3nt: TGTGCCACCAGTGACGCGGGATTGGAGACCCAGTACTTC
CDR3aa: CATSDAGLETQYF
d_gene: .
j_gene: TRBJ2-5
v_gene: TRBV24-1
abundance: .

CDR3nt: TGCGCCAGCAGCTTAGGGACTAGCGGGAGGGCCACAGATACGCAGTATTTT
CDR3aa: CASSLGTSGRATDTQYF
d_gene: TRBD2
j_gene: TRBJ2-3
v_gene: TRBV5-1
abundance: once

CDR3nt: TGTGCCAGCAGTTCGGACAGGGTTAAAGTCGGTGAAAAACTGTTTTTT
CDR3aa: CASSSDRVKVGEKLFF
d_gene: TRBD1
j_gene: TRBJ1-4
v_gene: TRBV2
abundance: once

CDR3nt: TGTGCCAGCAGCAGGTTACCTCCCGGGACAGTGAAGTGCGAGCAGTACTTC
CDR3aa: CASSRLPPGTVKCEQYF
d_gene: .
j_gene: TRBJ2-7
v_gene: TRBV21-1
abundance: few

CDR3nt: TGTGCCAGCTCTGGGGGTAGCGGGAGAGGGAGGGCAGATACGCAGTATTTT
CDR3aa: CASSGGSGRGRADTQYF
d_gene: TRBD2
j_gene: TRBJ2-3
v_gene: TRBV2
abundance: .

CDR3nt: TGTGCCAGCAGTTACGGAGGGACGTTGAGGGGGACCCAGTACTTC
CDR3aa: CASSYGGTLRGTQYF
d_gene: .
j_gene: TRBJ2-5
v_gene: TRBV6-5
abundance: .

CDR3nt: TGTGCCAGCAGTTTTCGCCTAGCGGGTGCAGATACGCAGTATTTT
CDR3aa: CASSFRLAGADTQYF
d_gene: TRBD2
j_gene: TRBJ2-3
v_gene: TRBV28
abundance: .

CDR3nt: TGTGCCAGCAGCAGAAGGGGCGGCTATGGCTACACCTTC
CDR3aa: CASSRRGGYGYTF
d_gene: .
j_gene: TRBJ1-2
v_gene: TRBV5-5
abundance: once

CDR3nt: TGTGCCAGCAGTGGACTAGCGGGAGGGCCTTTGGAGACCCAGTACTTC
CDR3aa: CASSGLAGGPLETQYF
d_gene: TRBD2
j_gene: TRBJ2-5
v_gene: TRBV4-2
abundance: .

CDR3nt: TGTGCCAGCAGCTCTTTGGGGCGTCAGGGACAAGAGACCCAGTACTTC
CDR3aa: CASSSLGRQGQETQYF
d_gene: .
j_gene: TRBJ2-5
v_gene: TRBV28
abundance: .

CDR3nt: TGCGCCAGCAGCCAGCCGACAGGGCGGATCAATGAGCAGTTCTTC
CDR3aa: CASSQPTGRINEQFF
d_gene: TRBD1
j_gene: TRBJ2-1
v_gene: TRBV4-1
abundance: .

CDR3nt: TGTGCCAGCAGCGGGATGGGAGCAACTAATGAAAAACTGTTTTTT
CDR3aa: CASSGMGATNEKLFF
d_gene: .
j_gene: TRBJ1-4
v_gene: TRBV2
abundance: few

CDR3nt: TGTGCCAGCAGCTCCGGACAGTTGGGTTTCTACGAGCAGTACTTC
CDR3aa: CASSSGQLGFYEQYF
d_gene: .
j_gene: TRBJ2-7
v_gene: TRBV11-2
abundance: few

CDR3nt: TGTGCCAGCAGTCCCTCGACAGTCTATGGCTACACCTTC
CDR3aa: CASSPSTVYGYTF
d_gene: .
j_gene: TRBJ1-2
v_gene: TRBV13
abundance: .

CDR3nt: TGTGCCAGCAGCCATTCCGGGACTAGCGGTTCCTACAATGAGCAGTTCTTC
CDR3aa: CASSHSGTSGSYNEQFF
d_gene: TRBD2
j_gene: TRBJ2-1
v_gene: TRBV14
abundance: .

CDR3nt: TGTGCCAGCAGGGGCACAGACTATGGCTACACCTTC
CDR3aa: CASRGTDYGYTF
d_gene: .
j_gene: TRBJ1-2
v_gene: TRBV2
abundance: .

CDR3nt: TGCGCCACCAAGAGGAGCGAAGGCGGGTACGAGCAGTACTTC
CDR3aa: CATKRSEGGYEQYF
d_gene: .
j_gene: TRBJ2-7
v_gene: TRBV5-1
abundance: .

CDR3nt: TGTGCCAGCAGTTCCCGGACTAGGAACAATGAGCAGTTCTTC
CDR3aa: CASSSRTRNNEQFF
d_gene: TRBD2
j_gene: TRBJ2-1
v_gene: TRBV11-3
abundance: once

CDR3nt: TGTGCCAGCAGCCAAGATTGGGTGGGAGAGGGTGAGACCCAGTACTTC
CDR3aa: CASSQDWVGEGETQYF
d_gene: .
j_gene: TRBJ2-5
v_gene: TRBV3-1/TRBV3-2
abundance: .

CDR3nt: TGCGCCAGCAGCTTGGCATCGGGCGGGATGACGAACACTGAAGCTTTCTTT
CDR3aa: CASSLASGGMTNTEAFF
d_gene: .
j_gene: TRBJ1-1
v_gene: TRBV5-1
abundance: .

CDR3nt: TGTGCCAGCAGACGGGGACAGTTCGGTGAAAAACTGTTTTTT
CDR3aa: CASRRGQFGEKLFF
d_gene: TRBD1
j_gene: TRBJ1-4
v_gene: TRBV28
abundance: .

CDR3nt: TGCAGCGTTGAAGGTGACAGGGGATCTAAGCAGTACTTC
CDR3aa: CSVEGDRGSKQYF
d_gene: TRBD1
j_gene: TRBJ2-7
v_gene: TRBV29-1
abundance: .

CDR3nt: TGCGCCAGCAGCTTAGCGGGAAGCTCCTACAATGAGCAGTTCTTC
CDR3aa: CASSLAGSSYNEQFF
d_gene: TRBD2
j_gene: TRBJ2-1
v_gene: TRBV5-1
abundance: .

CDR3nt: TGTGCCAGCAGTCGTGACGGGACAGGGCAAGAGACCCAGTACTTC
CDR3aa: CASSRDGTGQETQYF
d_gene: TRBD1
j_gene: TRBJ2-5
v_gene: TRBV6-5
abundance: .